The 3 T cell receptor beta chains in this list originate from one sample, sequenced in a study of Graves' ophthalmopathy and Graves' hyperthyroidism. For repertoire sequencing, the TCR beta CDR3 regions were amplified from RNA transcripts. In the first round, RT-PCR was carried out with HTBI primers, and a multiplex PCR formed the second round. A single record per CDR3 protein comes from TCRdb applying MiXCR to the multiplex PCR reads. The sample lists about 400,000 distinct CDR3 sequences, approximately 16% occurring once. The sample consisted of peripheral blood. Source of these receptors: a woman aged 18-35 years with Graves' ophthalmopathy.

There are many counts of this clonotype. The chain couples TRBV6-5 to TRBJ2-7; tentatively, D is TRBD2 (6 bases). V was clipped by 4 bases and J by 3 bases, with 16 bases between them. Germline V gene sequence: CDR1 MNHEY, CDR2 SVGAGI. This CDR3 is built from 15 residues. The CDR3 nucleotides are TGTGCCAGCAGTTCGGCCGGGACTGGACTCTACGAGCAGTACTTC. This translates into CASSSAGTGLYEQYF.

V is TRBV7-8 and J is TRBJ2-7; D ambiguous. This CDR3 contains 14 residues. V lost 3 bases and J lost 3, with 12 bases in between. CDR1 and CDR2 from the germline V gene are SGHVS and FQNEAQ. CDR3 sequence reads: CASSLDGEDYEQYF. The CDR3 coding sequence is TGTGCCAGCAGCTTGGACGGAGAGGACTACGAGCAGTACTTC.

This clonotype was counted ten times or more. V is TRBV28 and J is TRBJ2-7, with no clear D. The CDR3 consists of 11 residues. The germline V gene encodes CDR1 MDHEN and CDR2 SYDVKM. Trimming pared 6 bases from V and 2 bases from J, leaving 5 bases between. This CDR3 reads CASRDPYEQYF. The CDR3 region has the DNA TGTGCCAGCAGAGATCCCTACGAGCAGTACTTC.